A single sample gave rise to the 18 T cell receptor beta chains below, sequenced in a study of cytomegalovirus exposure and HLA in healthy donors. PCR was performed using 60 Vbeta and 13 Jbeta primers. Libraries were prepared by immunoSEQ multiplex PCR; TCRdb keeps only in-frame clonotypes and omits some of them. This repertoire includes 150,000 to 200,000 clones. The source material was PBMCs. The receptors come from a woman in her sixties in good health and CMV-seronegative.

The chain is built from TRBV15 and TRBJ1-4, with D perhaps TRBD1 (5 bases). Trimming took 1 base from V and 0 from J, leaving 15 bases between them. Per the germline V gene, CDR1 is LNHNV and CDR2 is YYDKDF (reference sequence). This CDR3 spans 18 amino acids. The CDR3 protein is CATSRGITKGTTNEKLFF. CDR3 nucleotides: TGTGCCACCAGCAGAGGAATAACGAAGGGGACAACTAATGAAAAACTGTTTTTT.

The CDR3 reads CASGRIEKLFF. The CDR3 DNA is TGTGCCAGCGGCAGAATAGAAAAACTGTTTTTT. The genes are TRBV2 and TRBJ1-4; D ambiguous. Germline-derived CDR1 and CDR2 are SNHLY and FYNNEI. The CDR3 consists of 11 residues. V lost 8 bases and J lost 8, with 9 bases in between.

This chain joins TRBV5-1 and TRBJ2-7, with TRBD2 identical over 10 bases. The CDR3 totals 16 residues. Germline V lookup: CDR1 SGHRS, CDR2 YFSETQ. V was pared by 0 bases and J by 1 base, with 4 bases of the junction left unmatched. CDR3: CASSLGRTSGSYEQYF. The CDR3 DNA follows: TGCGCCAGCAGCTTGGGGCGGACTAGCGGTTCCTACGAGCAGTACTTC.

The rearrangement links TRBV27 to TRBJ1-1; a possible D gene is TRBD1 (5 bases). CDR1 and CDR2 (germline): MNHEY, SMNVEV (reference sequence). This CDR3 region has 14 residues. The ends were cut back, 8 bases at V and 4 bases at J, with 17 bases in the middle. This chain's CDR3 is CASPLRGGVTEAFF. CDR3 bases: TGTGCCAGCCCCTTAAGGGGAGGTGTCACTGAAGCTTTCTTT.

The rearrangement links TRBV12-5 to TRBJ2-1; D is perhaps TRBD2 (5 bases). The germline V and J ends were trimmed by 3 bases and 6 bases, with 21 bases remaining between them. Germline V CDR1 and CDR2: LGHNT, FRNRAP. The CDR3 is 17 amino acids. The CDR3 DNA follows: TGTGCTAGTGGTTTCCCCTCTCGGGGATCCCGGATCAATGAGCAGTTCTTC. Protein sequence: CASGFPSRGSRINEQFF.

The CDR3 spells CASSPEGGRSDTQYF. CDR3 bases: TGCGCCAGCAGCCCGGAGGGCGGGAGATCAGATACGCAGTATTTT. The V and J genes are TRBV5-1 and TRBJ2-3; TRBD2 matches 7 bases. This CDR3 is 15 amino acids long. CDR1 and CDR2 from the germline V gene are SGHRS and YFSETQ. Trimming took 4 bases from V and 4 from J; bases not matched to a gene: 9.

This chain links TRBV7-9 with TRBJ2-7; TRBD1 aligns across 10 bases. In germline, CDR1 is SEHNR, CDR2 FQNEAQ (reference sequence). V gave up 5 bases and J gave up 2 bases; unmatched junction bases: 3. The CDR3 sequence is 14 residues long. The CDR3 reads CASSGGQGTYEQYF. The DNA of the CDR3 is TGTGCCAGCAGCGGGGGACAGGGGACCTACGAGCAGTACTTC.

The rearrangement joins TRBV9 to TRBJ2-1; D is perhaps TRBD2 (7 bases). The germline V gene encodes CDR1 SGDLS and CDR2 YYNGEE. CDR3 length: 15 amino acids. The V and J ends lost 0 bases and 6 bases respectively, with 13 bases between them. CDR3 nucleotides: TGTGCCAGCAGCGTAGTGGGGGGGCCATCCAATGAGCAGTTCTTC. It specifies CASSVVGGPSNEQFF. The whole variable domain, remainder taken from reference TRBV9 and TRBJ2-1, is DSGVTQTPKHLITATGQRVTLRCSPRSGDLSVYWYQQSLDQGLQFLIQYYNGEERAKGNILERFSAQQFPDLHSELNLSSLELGDSALYFCASSVVGGPSNEQFFGPGTRLTVL.

The chain is built from TRBV11-3 and TRBJ2-3; the D gene is possibly TRBD2 (5 bases). In germline, CDR1 is SGHNT, CDR2 YENEEA. This CDR3 has 14 residues. The V and J ends lost 1 base and 1 base respectively, with 6 bases between them. In DNA, the CDR3 is TGTGCCAGCAGCTTAGGCGGGCGCACAGATACGCAGTATTTT. Its translation is CASSLGGRTDTQYF.

The V and J genes are TRBV9 and TRBJ2-3, with TRBD2 matching 13 bases. J was trimmed by 3 bases and V by 2 bases; bases with no gene match: 3. Germline V gene lookup returns CDR1 SGDLS and CDR2 YYNGEE. The CDR3 spans 16 residues. CDR3 sequence reads: CASSVRLAGGTDTQYF. CDR3 in DNA: TGTGCCAGCAGCGTCCGACTAGCGGGAGGAACAGATACGCAGTATTTT.

The V call is TRBV10-3, the J call TRBJ2-3; tentative D call: TRBD1 (5 bases). CDR3 size: 14 residues. Trimming removed 5 bases at V and 2 bases at J, with 11 bases between. Germline loops: CDR1 ENHRY, CDR2 SYGVKD. The CDR3 is CAISLGRDTDTQYF. Written as DNA, the CDR3 is TGTGCCATCAGTCTCGGCAGGGACACAGATACGCAGTATTTT.

This sequence joins TRBV19 and TRBJ1-4; D uncertain. This CDR3 has 15 residues. V was pared by 5 bases and J by 4 bases, with 14 bases between. Germline lookup yields CDR1 LNHDA and CDR2 SQIVND (reference sequence). This chain's CDR3 is CASSDMAESNEKLFF. In nucleotides, the CDR3 is TGTGCCAGTAGTGACATGGCCGAAAGTAATGAAAAACTGTTTTTT.

V is TRBV5-1 and J is TRBJ2-7; TRBD1 matches 10 bases. This CDR3 is 14 amino acids long. Germline lookup yields CDR1 SGHRS and CDR2 YFSETQ. The trim removed 7 bases at V and 6 bases at J, leaving 10 bases unmatched. The CDR3 DNA reads as TGCGCCAGCCAAATCCGGGACAGGGGTGGCGAGCAGTACTTC. This translates into CASQIRDRGGEQYF. Supplemented by reference TRBV5-1 and TRBJ2-7, the full variable domain reads KAGVTQTPRYLIKTRGQQVTLSCSPISGHRSVSWYQQTPGQGLQFLFEYFSETQRNKGNFPGRFSGRQFSNSRSEMNVSTLELGDSALYLCASQIRDRGGEQYFGPGTRLTVT.

The gene calls are TRBV5-4 and TRBJ2-3; perhaps TRBD1 as D (6 bases). CDR1 SGHNT and CDR2 YYREEE come from the germline V gene (reference sequence). The CDR3 has 19 residues. The V and J ends lost 0 bases and 3 bases respectively, with 23 bases between them. The CDR3 here is CASSLGGRRPQGDTDTQYF. In DNA, the CDR3 is TGTGCCAGCAGCTTGGGGGGGCGGAGACCTCAAGGGGATACAGATACGCAGTATTTT.

The chain links TRBV6-1 to TRBJ1-3; the match to TRBD1 covers 8 bases. The CDR3 consists of 16 residues. The V gene's germline CDR1 is MNHNS and CDR2 SASEGT. V lost 4 bases to trimming and J lost 4 bases; unmatched junction nucleotides: 9. CDR3 coding DNA: TGTGCCAGCAGTGGCGGACAGGGTAGCTCCGGAAACACCATATATTTT. It encodes CASSGGQGSSGNTIYF.

The chain combines TRBV19 with TRBJ2-1, with TRBD2 matching over 13 bases. The ends lost 5 bases at V and 4 bases at J; junction bases unmatched: 8. The V gene's germline CDR1 is LNHDA and CDR2 SQIVND (reference sequence). The CDR3 runs 17 residues. The CDR3 DNA follows: TGTGCCAGTAGTCCCGGACTAGCGGGAGAATTGTACAATGAGCAGTTCTTC. It translates to CASSPGLAGELYNEQFF.

The V and J genes are TRBV7-3 and TRBJ2-3; the D is unclear. The germline gives CDR1 SGHTA, CDR2 FQGTGA. Trimming shortened V by 3 bases and J by 4 bases, and 14 bases separated the two germline ends. There are 15 residues in the CDR3. CDR3 amino acids: CASSLNGPFPDTQYF. CDR3 bases: TGTGCCAGCAGCTTGAATGGGCCCTTTCCAGATACGCAGTATTTT.

This rearrangement joins TRBV19 to TRBJ1-5; D gene uncertain. Looked up from germline, CDR1 is LNHDA and CDR2 is SQIVND (reference sequence). The ends were cut back, 4 bases at V and 0 bases at J, with 16 bases in the middle. This CDR3 has 17 amino acids. The CDR3 sequence: CASSNSVGSASNQPQHF. CDR3 nucleotides: TGTGCCAGTAGTAATTCCGTCGGCAGCGCTAGCAATCAGCCCCAGCATTTT.